This T cell receptor beta chain was recovered during a study of T cells in Graves' hyperthyroidism and ophthalmopathy. RNA transcripts were the template for amplifying TCR beta CDR3 regions. The HTBI primer set drove a first-round RT-PCR of the TCR CDR3. Each CDR3 protein gets one entry after TCRdb re-called the multiplex PCR reads with MiXCR. The sample lists approximately 380,000 distinct CDR3 sequences; around 20% were seen once. This clonotype occurred a few times. Its antigen is as yet unknown. The CDR3 loop spans 14 amino acids. Germline CDR1 LNHDA, CDR2 SQIVND (reference sequence). With 2 bases removed from V and 8 bases from J, the gap between germline ends came to 15 bases. Patients were excluded because of uncontrolled infection, other autoimmune disease, pregnancy or lactation. It was 8.5 to 10 ml of fresh peripheral blood that supplied the PBMCs. Whole-study results and caveats: In the blood, most expanded thyroid clonotypes above 0.001 appeared as well.

Sequenced: blood. The sequence came from a young man with Graves' ophthalmopathy. V and J are TRBV19 and TRBJ1-2; D might be TRBD1 (5 bases). As DNA, the CDR3 is TGTGCCAGTAGTATAAGGCTCAGGGTCTGGGGCTACACCTTC. This encodes CASSIRLRVWGYTF.